The T cell receptor beta chain described here comes from a study of cytomegalovirus exposure and HLA in healthy donors. Of note for this clone: Its antigen is not known.

Points from the study as a whole: CMV serostatus was the only recorded immune exposure for donors. Sequencing depth across donors, presence/absence analyses assumed, was roughly uniform. Reportedly, HLA-A and HLA-B alleles of most subjects were accurately predicted from TCR beta.

The CDR3 contains 14 residues. Trimming removed 4 bases at V and 0 bases at J, with 11 bases between. Germline V gene lookup returns CDR1 SGHNT and CDR2 YYREEE (reference sequence). PCR was performed using 60 Vbeta and 13 Jbeta primers. Sequenced by immunoSEQ multiplex PCR; TCRdb stores in-frame clones only, minus some. This sample's clone table lists about 60,000 clones. Donors in the study were healthy people who gave bone marrow. The genes are TRBV5-4 and TRBJ2-7, with TRBD1 as a possible D gene (6 bases). The sample was PBMCs. The source of this sequence is a boy between 10 and 17 years old in good health and CMV-seronegative. The CDR3 is CASSRDISSYEQYF. In nucleotides, the CDR3 is TGTGCCAGCAGCCGGGACATCAGCTCCTACGAGCAGTACTTC.